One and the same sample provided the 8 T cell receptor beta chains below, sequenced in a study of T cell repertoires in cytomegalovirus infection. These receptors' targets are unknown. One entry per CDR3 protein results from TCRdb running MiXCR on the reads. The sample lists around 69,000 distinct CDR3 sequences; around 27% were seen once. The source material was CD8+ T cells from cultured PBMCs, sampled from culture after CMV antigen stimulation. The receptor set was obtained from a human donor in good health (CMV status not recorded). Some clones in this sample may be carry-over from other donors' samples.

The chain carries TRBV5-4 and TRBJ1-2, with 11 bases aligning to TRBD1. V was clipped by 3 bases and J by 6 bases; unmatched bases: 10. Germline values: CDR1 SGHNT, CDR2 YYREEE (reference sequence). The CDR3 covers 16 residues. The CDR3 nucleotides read TGTGCCAGCAGCTGGGGCCCGGGACAGGGGGTGGATGGCTACACCTTC. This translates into CASSWGPGQGVDGYTF.

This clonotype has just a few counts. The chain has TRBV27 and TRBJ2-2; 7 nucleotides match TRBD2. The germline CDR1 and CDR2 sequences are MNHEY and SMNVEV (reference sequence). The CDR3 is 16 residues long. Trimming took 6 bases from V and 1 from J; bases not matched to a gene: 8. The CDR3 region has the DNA TGTGCCAGCAGAGCGCCTGGCGGGGGGAACACCGGGGAGCTGTTTTTT. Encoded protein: CASRAPGGGNTGELFF.

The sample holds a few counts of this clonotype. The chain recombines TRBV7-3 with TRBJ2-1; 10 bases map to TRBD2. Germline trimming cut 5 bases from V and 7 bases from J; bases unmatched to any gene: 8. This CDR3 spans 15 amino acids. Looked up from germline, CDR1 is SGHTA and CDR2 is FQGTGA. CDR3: CASSVSGGAINEQFF. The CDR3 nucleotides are TGTGCCAGCAGCGTAAGCGGGGGGGCCATAAATGAGCAGTTCTTC.

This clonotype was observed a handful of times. The CDR3 DNA reads TGTGCCAGCAGTTACGACGGACAGGGGGCCGAGCAGTACTTC. Encoded protein: CASSYDGQGAEQYF. The chain is built from TRBV6-2 or TRBV6-3 and TRBJ2-7, with 11 bases lining up with TRBD1. CDR3 length equals 14 residues. V dropped 2 bases and J dropped 6; count of bases not matched to a gene: 3. Germline lookup yields CDR1 MNHEY and CDR2 SVGEGT.

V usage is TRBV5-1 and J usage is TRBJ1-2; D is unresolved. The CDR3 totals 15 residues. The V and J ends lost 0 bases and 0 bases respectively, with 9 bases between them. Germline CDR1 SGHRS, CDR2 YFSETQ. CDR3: CASSLEAVTNYGYTF. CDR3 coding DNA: TGCGCCAGCAGCTTGGAGGCAGTGACTAACTATGGCTACACCTTC.

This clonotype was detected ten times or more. The CDR3: CASSSLRSYNSPLHF. The CDR3 DNA follows: TGTGCCAGCAGTTCCCTACGCTCCTATAATTCACCCCTCCACTTT. J is TRBJ1-6 and V is TRBV27; D ambiguous. This CDR3 spans 15 amino acids. In germline, CDR1 is MNHEY, CDR2 SMNVEV (reference sequence). V shed 4 bases and J shed 0 bases, with 7 bases lying between them.

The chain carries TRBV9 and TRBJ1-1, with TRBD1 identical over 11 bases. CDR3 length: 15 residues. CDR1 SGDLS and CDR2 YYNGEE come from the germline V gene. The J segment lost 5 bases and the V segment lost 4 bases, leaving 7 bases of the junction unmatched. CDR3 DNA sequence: TGTGCCAGCAGCCTTGGACAGGGGGCGAGGACTGAAGCTTTCTTT. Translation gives CASSLGQGARTEAFF. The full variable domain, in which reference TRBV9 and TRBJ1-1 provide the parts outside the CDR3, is DSGVTQTPKHLITATGQRVTLRCSPRSGDLSVYWYQQSLDQGLQFLIQYYNGEERAKGNILERFSAQQFPDLHSELNLSSLELGDSALYFCASSLGQGARTEAFFGQGTRLTVV.

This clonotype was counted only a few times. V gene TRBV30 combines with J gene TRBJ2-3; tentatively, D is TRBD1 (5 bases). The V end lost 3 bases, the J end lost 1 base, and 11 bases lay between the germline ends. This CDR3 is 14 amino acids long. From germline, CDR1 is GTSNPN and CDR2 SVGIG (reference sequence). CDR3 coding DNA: TGTGCCTGGAGGTCAGGACACCGCACAGATACGCAGTATTTT. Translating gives CAWRSGHRTDTQYF.